These 4 T cell receptor beta chains were all obtained from the same sample, sequenced in a study of blood T cell repertoires in COVID-19. Method: immunoSEQ multiplex PCR; TCRdb's copy keeps in-frame clones and lacks some. The sample shows some 390,000 clones, around 91% of them seen only once. The specimen sequenced was peripheral blood. These receptors originate from a middle-aged woman with COVID-19, enrolled during active disease.

This sequence joins TRBV12-5 and TRBJ1-1, with D possibly TRBD1 on 5 matching bases. The CDR3 consists of 17 residues. The V gene lost 0 bases and the J gene lost 6 bases, with 20 bases spanning the gap. CDR1 and CDR2 from the germline V gene are LGHNT and FRNRAP. The CDR3 reads CASGLVPGTGNSPEAFF. The CDR3, as DNA: TGTGCTAGTGGTTTGGTACCTGGAACAGGCAATTCCCCTGAAGCTTTCTTT.

J is TRBJ2-2 and V is TRBV28, with 9 bases that match TRBD2. CDR3 length equals 18 residues. The V segment lost 2 bases and the J segment 5 bases; nucleotides outside the gene matches: 12. Germline CDR1 MDHEN, CDR2 SYDVKM. As DNA, the CDR3 is TGTGCCAGCAGTTTAACGGGGACTAGCTTGTTTAGGACCGGGGAGCTGTTTTTT. This codes for CASSLTGTSLFRTGELFF.

The rearrangement joins TRBV7-9 to TRBJ2-1; TRBD1 matches 8 bases. In germline, CDR1 is SEHNR, CDR2 FQNEAQ (reference sequence). The ends lost 6 bases at V and 7 bases at J; junction bases unmatched: 17. This CDR3 is built from 17 residues. This CDR3 reads CASSPGTGSFWRNEQFF. The CDR3 DNA reads as TGTGCCAGCAGTCCCGGGACAGGTTCTTTTTGGAGAAATGAGCAGTTCTTC.

The chain links TRBV4-1 to TRBJ1-3; D unresolved. The CDR3 runs to 17 residues. CDR1 is MGHRA, CDR2 YSYEKL, per germline. V was shortened by 3 bases and J by 0 bases, with 15 bases between the two germline ends. In nucleotides, the CDR3 is TGCGCCAGCAGCCACCTTGGGAGGAAAGGCTCTGGAAACACCATATATTTT. This sequence encodes CASSHLGRKGSGNTIYF.